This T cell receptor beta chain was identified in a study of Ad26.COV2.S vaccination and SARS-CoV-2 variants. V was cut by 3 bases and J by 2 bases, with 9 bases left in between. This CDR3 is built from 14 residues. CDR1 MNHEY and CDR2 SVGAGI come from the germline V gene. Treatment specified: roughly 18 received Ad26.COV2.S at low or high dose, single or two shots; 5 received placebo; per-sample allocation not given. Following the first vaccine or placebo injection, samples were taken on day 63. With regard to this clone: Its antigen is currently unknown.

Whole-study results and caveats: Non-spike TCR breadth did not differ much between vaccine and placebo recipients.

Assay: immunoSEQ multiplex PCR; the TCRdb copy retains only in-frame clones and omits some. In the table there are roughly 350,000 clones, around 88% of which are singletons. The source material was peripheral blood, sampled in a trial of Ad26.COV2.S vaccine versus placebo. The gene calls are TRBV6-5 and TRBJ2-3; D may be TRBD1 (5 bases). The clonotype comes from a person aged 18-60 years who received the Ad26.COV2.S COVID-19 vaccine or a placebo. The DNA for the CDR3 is TGTGCCAGCAGTTATAGGGGATCCACAGATACGCAGTATTTT. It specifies CASSYRGSTDTQYF.